The following is a TCR beta chain sequence with its context. These data come from a study of PD-L1 blockade in urothelial cancer. Profiling relied on immunoSEQ multiplex PCR, and the TCRdb table lists in-frame clones only, not all of them. Of tens of thousands of clones detected, approximately 82% appear once; the ten largest clones hold under 40%. CDR1 is SGHNT, CDR2 YYREEE, per germline (reference sequence). This CDR3 has 13 amino acids. V lost 4 bases and J 8 bases, leaving 15 bases between the germline ends. The sequence was collected from a man in his sixties with urothelial cancer. The sequences come from PBMCs, collected around atezolizumab (anti-PD-L1) treatment. The genes are TRBV5-4 and TRBJ1-2; a weak D match, TRBD1 (6 bases). The DNA of the CDR3 is TGTGCCAGCAGCCAGGGGATTCCACAAGGCTACACCTTC. Encoded protein: CASSQGIPQGYTF.